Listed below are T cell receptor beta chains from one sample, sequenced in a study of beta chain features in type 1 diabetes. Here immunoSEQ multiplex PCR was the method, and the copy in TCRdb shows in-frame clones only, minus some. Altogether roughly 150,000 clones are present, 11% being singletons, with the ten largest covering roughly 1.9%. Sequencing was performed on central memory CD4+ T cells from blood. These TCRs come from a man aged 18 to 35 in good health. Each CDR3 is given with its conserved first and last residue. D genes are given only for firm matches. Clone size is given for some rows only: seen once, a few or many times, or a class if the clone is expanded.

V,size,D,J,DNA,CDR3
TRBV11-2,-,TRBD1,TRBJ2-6,TGTGCCAGCAGCGGTCAGGGGGCTGGGGCCAACGTCCTGACTTTC,CASSGQGAGANVLTF
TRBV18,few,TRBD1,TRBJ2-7,TGTGCCAGCTCAATTCTTGACAGGGGCTTCTCCTACGAGCAGTACTTC,CASSILDRGFSYEQYF
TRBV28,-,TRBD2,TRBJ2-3,TGTGCCAGGCGGGGGGCACGCAGCACAGATACGCAGTATTTT,CARRGARSTDTQYF
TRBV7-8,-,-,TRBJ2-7,TGTGCCAGCAGCTCCTCGATCAAAACAGGCGAGCAGTACTTC,CASSSSIKTGEQYF
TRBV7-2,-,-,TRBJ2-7,TGTGCCAGCAGCCAAGATCGGGTAAGGTCCTACGAGCAGTACTTC,CASSQDRVRSYEQYF
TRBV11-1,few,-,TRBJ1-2,TGTGCCAGCAGCCTTGACAGGAACTATGGCTACACCTTC,CASSLDRNYGYTF
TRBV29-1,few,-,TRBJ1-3,TGCAGCGTGTGGAGGGACGGAAACACCATATATTTT,CSVWRDGNTIYF
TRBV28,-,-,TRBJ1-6,TGTGCCAGCAGTTCGGCACAGCGCTCCTATAATTCACCCCTCCACTTT,CASSSAQRSYNSPLHF
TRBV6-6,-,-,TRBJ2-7,TGTGCCACAGCAAGCACAGCGATAACCTACGAGCAGTACTTC,CATASTAITYEQYF
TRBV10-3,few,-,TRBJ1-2,TGTGCCATCAGCGCCGGAACCAGACAGGGCTACACCTTC,CAISAGTRQGYTF
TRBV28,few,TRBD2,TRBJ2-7,TGTGCCAGCATATCGCCCCAGCGGGGATACGAGCAGTACTTC,CASISPQRGYEQYF
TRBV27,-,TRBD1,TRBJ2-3,TGTGCCAGCAGTAAAGGGGGCCCGGACCCAGATACGCAGTATTTT,CASSKGGPDPDTQYF
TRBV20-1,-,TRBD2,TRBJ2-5,TGCAGTGCGGGGAGGGCCGGGACCCAGTACTTC,CSAGRAGTQYF
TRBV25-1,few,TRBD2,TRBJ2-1,TGTGCCAGCAGTTCGGGATGGGGGAGGGCAGACAATGAGCAGTTCTTC,CASSSGWGRADNEQFF
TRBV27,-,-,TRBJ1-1,TGTGCCAGCAGTTTCTCGCAACAGGGCGGCGCTGAAGCTTTCTTT,CASSFSQQGGAEAFF
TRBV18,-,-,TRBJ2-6,TGTGCCAGCGTGCGGGGCTCTGGGGCCAACGTCCTGACTTTC,CASVRGSGANVLTF
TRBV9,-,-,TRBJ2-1,TGTGCCAGCAGCGTAGTGCCCCTGGGCTACAATGAGCAGTTCTTC,CASSVVPLGYNEQFF
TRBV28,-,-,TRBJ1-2,TGTGCCAGCGGGGGAGCCGAATATGGCTACACCTTC,CASGGAEYGYTF
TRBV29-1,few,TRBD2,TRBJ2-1,TGCAGCGTTGGATTAGCGGGAGGGCGGAGCAATGAGCAGTTCTTC,CSVGLAGGRSNEQFF
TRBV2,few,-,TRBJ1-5,TGTGCCAGCAGTGGACAGACAGGAGGCAATCAGCCCCAGCATTTT,CASSGQTGGNQPQHF
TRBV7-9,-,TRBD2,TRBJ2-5,TGTGCCAGCGACCTAGCGGGAGAGAGAGAGACCCAGTACTTC,CASDLAGERETQYF
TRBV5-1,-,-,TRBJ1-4,TGCGCCAGCAGCTTCGAAAGGAGGGGTGAAAAACTGTTTTTT,CASSFERRGEKLFF
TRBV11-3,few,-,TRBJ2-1,TGTGCCAGCAGCTTAGGGCTAGCGAGGACCTACAATGAGCAGTTCTTC,CASSLGLARTYNEQFF
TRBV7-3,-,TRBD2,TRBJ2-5,TGTGCCAGCAGCCCCCGTCGGAGCGGGATGGGAGAGACCCAGTACTTC,CASSPRRSGMGETQYF
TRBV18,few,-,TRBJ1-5,TGTGCCAGCCAACAGGGTTTGGGCAATCAGCCCCAGCATTTT,CASQQGLGNQPQHF
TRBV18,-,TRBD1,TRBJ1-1,TGTGCCAGCTCTTCGACAGGGCAAGGATCCAACACTGAAGCTTTCTTT,CASSSTGQGSNTEAFF
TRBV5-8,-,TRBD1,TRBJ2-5,TGTGCCAGCAGGGACAGGGGGCAAGAGACCCAGTACTTC,CASRDRGQETQYF
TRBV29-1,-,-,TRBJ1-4,TGCAGCGTTGAGTCGCTCGGGGATGAAAAACTGTTTTTT,CSVESLGDEKLFF
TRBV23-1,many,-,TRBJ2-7,TGCGCCAGCAGTCAATCGATAAACGGCTACGAGCAGTACTTC,CASSQSINGYEQYF
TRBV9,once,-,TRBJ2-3,TGTGCCAGCAGCGCCCGGGACTTCCGCACAGATACGCAGTATTTT,CASSARDFRTDTQYF
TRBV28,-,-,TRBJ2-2,TGTGCCAGCGGATCCCAGAACACCGGGGAGCTGTTTTTT,CASGSQNTGELFF
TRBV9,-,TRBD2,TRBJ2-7,TGTGCCAGCAGCGTAGCTCTAGAGCGGGAGGGTTACGAGCAGTACTTC,CASSVALEREGYEQYF
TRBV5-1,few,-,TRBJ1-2,TGCGCCAGCAGCCCACAAACGGGGCCTAACTATGGCTACACCTTC,CASSPQTGPNYGYTF
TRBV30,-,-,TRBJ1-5,TGTGCCTGGAGTGCCCCCCCTAATCAGCCCCAGCATTTT,CAWSAPPNQPQHF
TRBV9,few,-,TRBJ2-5,TGTGCCAGCAGCTTTGGGACAAATCAAGAGACCCAGTACTTC,CASSFGTNQETQYF
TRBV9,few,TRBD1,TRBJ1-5,TGTGCCAGCAGCGGAACAGGGGCTGGGGGGCCCCAGCATTTT,CASSGTGAGGPQHF
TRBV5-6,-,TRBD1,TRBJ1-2,TGTGCCAGCAGCTCCGGACAGGGGGCGGTTGGCTACACCTTC,CASSSGQGAVGYTF
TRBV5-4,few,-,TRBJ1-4,TGTGCCAGCAGCAAAGGACGGAGGAATGAAAAACTGTTTTTT,CASSKGRRNEKLFF
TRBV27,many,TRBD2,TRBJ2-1,TGTGCCAGCAGTTTCGCCAGAGCGGGAGGGGGAAATGAGCAGTTCTTC,CASSFARAGGGNEQFF
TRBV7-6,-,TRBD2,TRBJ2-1,TGTGCCAGCAGCTTAAAATCACTAGCGGGGTACAATGAGCAGTTCTTC,CASSLKSLAGYNEQFF
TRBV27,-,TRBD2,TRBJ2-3,TGTGCCAGCAGTTTATGGGGGGGTACGCAGTATTTT,CASSLWGGTQYF